The text below deals with one TCR beta chain. This clonotype has a count of ten or more. Its target antigen remains unknown. Base quality data are lacking; no much larger clone is found one base away. These data come from a study of spatial heterogeneity in lung cancer (dated by TCRdb to the late 2010s). Study-wide context: Beta-chain transcripts were consistently detected in greater numbers than alpha-chain transcripts, which likely reflected higher beta-chain transcript abundance. TCR alpha and beta repertoires were quantitatively compared across multiple tumor regions, matched nontumor lung and blood in non-small cell lung cancer. The study linked features of the TCR repertoire to counts of nonsynonymous mutations, which were determined by whole-exome sequencing of tumor tissue. Both alpha and beta chains were TCR-sequenced in 220 or so tumor regions, some 64 matched nontumor lung samples and over 55 PBMC samples obtained at surgery. In the raw uncorrected reads, each unique combination of TCR and UMI appeared on average more than ten times. Study-level results and caveats: Ubiquitous expanded tumor TCRs were found in blood more often at tumor resection than at routine follow-up. Confirming at a functional level the hypothesis that regional TCRs recognize regional mutations was considered to require additional single-cell paired TCR alpha and beta sequencing.

Per the publication, the time point label means: sample taken at primary tumor resection. Donors were some 67 patients with early-stage, untreated non-small cell lung cancer from the lung TRACERx cohort. TCR sequencing used whole RNA extracted from tumor and nontumor lung tissue, or from cryopreserved PBMC samples, without cell sorting. A patient was chosen for TCR sequencing only when enough RNA was available from at least two tumor regions. Library preparation used 5' RACE. Instrument on record: NextSeq 500. To allow correction of PCR and sequencing errors, the TCR library protocol tagged every TCR cDNA molecule with a unique molecular identifier. The original pipeline was this. Decombinator tools were used for TCR identification, UMI-based error correction and CDR3 extraction. Expanded TCRs were defined as those above a frequency of 2 per 1,000, corresponding to the top 1% of the tumor frequency distribution. Each repertoire was subsampled 100 times to 5,000 TCRs, after which Renyi diversity was computed with the R vegan package. To build CDR3 similarity networks, amino acid triplet string-kernel similarity was used, and CDR3s were connected when their pairwise similarity was above 0.82. TCRdb's own reprocessing of the public reads used fastp at Q25 and MiXCR and kept productive beta chains. Records with the same CDR3 protein are collapsed into one entry carrying the most frequent genes and DNA. TCRdb's processing, not the authors', yielded these V and J calls. This sample is represented by about 48,000 distinct CDR3 sequences; around 5.2% of them were singletons. Around 10% of the sample is taken by the ten largest.

Sequenced material: PBMCs, taken at surgery. The TCR sequence derives from a male donor with early-stage non-small cell lung cancer.

The CDR3 has the sequence CASSFLSAQETQYF. The DNA is TGTGCCAGCAGCTTTCTTTCAGCCCAAGAGACCCAGTACTTC. The chain joins TRBV7-2 to TRBJ2-5; too little of a D gene remains to name it. CDR1 and CDR2, per the germline V gene, are SGHTA and FQGNSA. V gives up 3 bases and J gives up 1 base, and the segment between their germline ends measures 9 bases. From the cysteine up to the phenylalanine, the CDR3 has a length of 14 residues. Only the CDR3 region is kept as DNA, spanning 42 bases read in frame from base 1.